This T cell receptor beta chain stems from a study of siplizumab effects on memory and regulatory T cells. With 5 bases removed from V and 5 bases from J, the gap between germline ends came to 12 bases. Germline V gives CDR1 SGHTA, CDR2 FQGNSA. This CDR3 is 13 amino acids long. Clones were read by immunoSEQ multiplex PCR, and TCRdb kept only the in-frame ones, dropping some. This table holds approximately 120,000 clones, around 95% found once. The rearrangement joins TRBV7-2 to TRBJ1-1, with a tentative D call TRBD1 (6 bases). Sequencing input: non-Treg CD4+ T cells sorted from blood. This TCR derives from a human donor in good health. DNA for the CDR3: TGTGCCAGCAGCGAGGGGGGTAGGACTGAAGCTTTCTTT. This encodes CASSEGGRTEAFF.